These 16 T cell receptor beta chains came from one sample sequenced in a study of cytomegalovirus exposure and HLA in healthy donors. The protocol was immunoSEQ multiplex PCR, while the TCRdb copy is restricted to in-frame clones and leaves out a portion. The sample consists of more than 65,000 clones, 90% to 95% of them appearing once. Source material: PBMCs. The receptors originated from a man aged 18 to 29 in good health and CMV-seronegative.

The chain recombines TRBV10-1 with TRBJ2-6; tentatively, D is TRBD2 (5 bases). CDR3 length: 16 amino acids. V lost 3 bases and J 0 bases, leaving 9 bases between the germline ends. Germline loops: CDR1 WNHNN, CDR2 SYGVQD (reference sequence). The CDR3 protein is CASSDVRGSGANVLTF. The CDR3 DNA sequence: TGCGCCAGCAGTGATGTCCGGGGCTCTGGGGCCAACGTCCTGACTTTC.

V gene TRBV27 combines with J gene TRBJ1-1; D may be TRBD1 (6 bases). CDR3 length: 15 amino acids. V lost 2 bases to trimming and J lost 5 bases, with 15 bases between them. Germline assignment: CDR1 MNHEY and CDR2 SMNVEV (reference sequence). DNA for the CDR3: TGTGCCAGCAGTTTAGCAGGGGCGGTGGTGACTGAAGCTTTCTTT. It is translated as CASSLAGAVVTEAFF.

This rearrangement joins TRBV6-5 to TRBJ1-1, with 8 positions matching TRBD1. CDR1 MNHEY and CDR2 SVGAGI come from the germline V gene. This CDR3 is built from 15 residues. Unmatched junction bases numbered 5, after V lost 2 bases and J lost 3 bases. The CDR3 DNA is TGTGCCAGCAGTTACCAGACAGGGGCGCACACTGAAGCTTTCTTT. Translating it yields CASSYQTGAHTEAFF.

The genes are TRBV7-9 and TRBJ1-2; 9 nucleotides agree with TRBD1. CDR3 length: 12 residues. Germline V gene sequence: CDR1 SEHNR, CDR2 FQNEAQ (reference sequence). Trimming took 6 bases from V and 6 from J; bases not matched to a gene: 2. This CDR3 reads CASSTGGDGYTF. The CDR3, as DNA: TGTGCCAGCAGTACAGGGGGCGATGGCTACACCTTC. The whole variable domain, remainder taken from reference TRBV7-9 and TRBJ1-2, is DTGVSQNPRHKITKRGQNVTFRCDPISEHNRLYWYRQTLGQGPEFLTYFQNEAQLEKSRLLSDRFSAERPKGSFSTLEIQRTEQGDSAMYLCASSTGGDGYTFGSGTRLTVV.

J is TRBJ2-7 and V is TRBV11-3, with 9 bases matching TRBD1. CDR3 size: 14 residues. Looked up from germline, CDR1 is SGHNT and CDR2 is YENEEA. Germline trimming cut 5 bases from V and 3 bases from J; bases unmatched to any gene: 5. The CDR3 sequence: CASSRDREGYEQYF. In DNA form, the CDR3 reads TGTGCCAGCAGCAGGGACAGGGAGGGCTACGAGCAGTACTTC.

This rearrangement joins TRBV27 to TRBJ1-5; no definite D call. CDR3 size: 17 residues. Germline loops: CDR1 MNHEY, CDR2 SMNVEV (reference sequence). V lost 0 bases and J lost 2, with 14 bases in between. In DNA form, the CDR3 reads TGTGCCAGCAGTTTATCCCCGCTCTATAGTGGCAATCAGCCCCAGCATTTT. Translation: CASSLSPLYSGNQPQHF.

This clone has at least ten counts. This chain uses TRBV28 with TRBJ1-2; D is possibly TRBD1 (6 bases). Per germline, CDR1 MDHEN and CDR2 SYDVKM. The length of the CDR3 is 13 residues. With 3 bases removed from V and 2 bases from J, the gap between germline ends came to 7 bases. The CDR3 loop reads CASSFGTNYGYTF. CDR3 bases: TGTGCCAGCAGTTTCGGGACAAACTATGGCTACACCTTC.

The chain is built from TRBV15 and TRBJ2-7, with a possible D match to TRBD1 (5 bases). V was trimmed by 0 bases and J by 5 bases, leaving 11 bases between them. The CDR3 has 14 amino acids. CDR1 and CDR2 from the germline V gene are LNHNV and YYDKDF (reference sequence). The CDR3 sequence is CATSRDLGRNEQYF. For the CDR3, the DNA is TGTGCCACCAGCAGAGATCTGGGGCGGAACGAGCAGTACTTC.

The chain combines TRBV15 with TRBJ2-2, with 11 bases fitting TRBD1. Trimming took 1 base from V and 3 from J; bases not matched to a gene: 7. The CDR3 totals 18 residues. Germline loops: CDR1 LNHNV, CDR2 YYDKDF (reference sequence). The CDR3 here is CATSRVGMGQGDTGELFF. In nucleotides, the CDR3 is TGTGCCACCAGCAGAGTCGGTATGGGACAGGGGGACACCGGGGAGCTGTTTTTT.

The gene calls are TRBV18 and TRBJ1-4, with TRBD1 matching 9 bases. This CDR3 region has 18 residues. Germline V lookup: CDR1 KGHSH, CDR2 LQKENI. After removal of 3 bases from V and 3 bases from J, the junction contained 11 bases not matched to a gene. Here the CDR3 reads CASSPRGQGEVANEKLFF. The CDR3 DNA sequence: TGTGCCAGCTCACCTAGGGGACAGGGAGAAGTGGCTAATGAAAAACTGTTTTTT.

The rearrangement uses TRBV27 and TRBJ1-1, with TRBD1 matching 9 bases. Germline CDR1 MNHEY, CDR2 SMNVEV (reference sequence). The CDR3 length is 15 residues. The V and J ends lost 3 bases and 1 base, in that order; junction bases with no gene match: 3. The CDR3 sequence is CASSFSDRGNTEAFF. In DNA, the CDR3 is TGTGCCAGCAGTTTCTCGGACAGGGGGAACACTGAAGCTTTCTTT.

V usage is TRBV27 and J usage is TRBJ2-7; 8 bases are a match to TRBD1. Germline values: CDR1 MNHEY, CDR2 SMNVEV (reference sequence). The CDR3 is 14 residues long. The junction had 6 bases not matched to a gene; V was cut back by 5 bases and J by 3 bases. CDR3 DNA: TGTGCCAGCAGTCTAAGACAGGGGAGCTACGAGCAGTACTTC. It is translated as CASSLRQGSYEQYF.

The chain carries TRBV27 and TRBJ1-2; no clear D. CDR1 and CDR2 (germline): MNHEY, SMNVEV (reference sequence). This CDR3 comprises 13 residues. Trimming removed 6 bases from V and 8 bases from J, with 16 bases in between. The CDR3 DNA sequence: TGTGCCAGCAGCCCCTCAGGACGCGGGGGCTACACCTTC. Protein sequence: CASSPSGRGGYTF.

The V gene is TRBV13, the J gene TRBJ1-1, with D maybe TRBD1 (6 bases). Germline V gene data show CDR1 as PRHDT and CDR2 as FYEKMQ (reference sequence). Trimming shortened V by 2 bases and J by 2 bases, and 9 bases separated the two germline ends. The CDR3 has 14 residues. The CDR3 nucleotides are TGTGCCAGCAGCTTATTTGGGACAAACACTGAAGCTTTCTTT. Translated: CASSLFGTNTEAFF. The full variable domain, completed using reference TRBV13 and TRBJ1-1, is AAGVIQSPRHLIKEKRETATLKCYPIPRHDTVYWYQQGPGQDPQFLISFYEKMQSDKGSIPDRFSAQQFSDYHSELNMSSLELGDSALYFCASSLFGTNTEAFFGQGTRLTVV.

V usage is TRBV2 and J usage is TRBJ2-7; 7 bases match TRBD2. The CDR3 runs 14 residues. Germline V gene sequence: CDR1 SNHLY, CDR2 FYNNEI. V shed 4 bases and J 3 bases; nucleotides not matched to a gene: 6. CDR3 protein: CASSVNGGFYEQYF. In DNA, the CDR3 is TGTGCCAGCAGTGTTAACGGGGGGTTCTACGAGCAGTACTTC.

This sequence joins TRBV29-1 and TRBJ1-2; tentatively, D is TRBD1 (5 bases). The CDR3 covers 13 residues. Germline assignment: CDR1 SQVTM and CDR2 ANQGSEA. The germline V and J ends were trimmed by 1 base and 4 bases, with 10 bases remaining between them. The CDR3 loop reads CSVEVRVSYGYTF. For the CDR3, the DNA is TGCAGCGTTGAAGTCAGGGTGTCCTATGGCTACACCTTC.